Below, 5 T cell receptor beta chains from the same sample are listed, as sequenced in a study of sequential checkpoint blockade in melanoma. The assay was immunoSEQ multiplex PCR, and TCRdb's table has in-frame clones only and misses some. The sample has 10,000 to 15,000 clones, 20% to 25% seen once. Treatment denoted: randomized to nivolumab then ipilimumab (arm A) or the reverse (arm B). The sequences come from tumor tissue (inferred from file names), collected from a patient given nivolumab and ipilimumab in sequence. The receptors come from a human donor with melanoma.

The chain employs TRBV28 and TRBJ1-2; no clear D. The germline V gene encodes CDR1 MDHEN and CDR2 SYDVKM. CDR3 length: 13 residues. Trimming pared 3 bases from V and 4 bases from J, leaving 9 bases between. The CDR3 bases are TGTGCCAGCAGTTTGGTTACAGCCTATGGCTACACCTTC. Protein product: CASSLVTAYGYTF.

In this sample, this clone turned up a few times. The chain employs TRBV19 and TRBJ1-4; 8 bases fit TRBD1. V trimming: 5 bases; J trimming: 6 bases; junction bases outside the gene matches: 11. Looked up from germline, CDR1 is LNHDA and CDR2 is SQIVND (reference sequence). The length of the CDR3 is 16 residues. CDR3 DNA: TGTGCCAGTAGTGCAGGACACAGGGGGACAGATGAAAAACTGTTTTTT. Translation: CASSAGHRGTDEKLFF. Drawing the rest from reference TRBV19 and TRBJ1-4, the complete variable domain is DGGITQSPKYLFRKEGQNVTLSCEQNLNHDAMYWYRQDPGQGLRLIYYSQIVNDFQKGDIAEGYSVSREKKESFPLTVTSAQKNPTAFYLCASSAGHRGTDEKLFFGSGTQLSVL.

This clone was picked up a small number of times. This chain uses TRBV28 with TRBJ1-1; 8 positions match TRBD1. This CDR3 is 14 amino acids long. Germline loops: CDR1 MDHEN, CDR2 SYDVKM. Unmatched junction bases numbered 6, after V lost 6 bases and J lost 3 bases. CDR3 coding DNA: TGTGCCAGCAGAGAGGACAGGGAGGACACTGAAGCTTTCTTT. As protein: CASREDREDTEAFF.

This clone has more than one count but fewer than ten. This CDR3 reads CASSPNRGGEAFF. CDR3 in DNA: TGTGCCAGCAGTCCCAACAGGGGAGGTGAAGCTTTCTTT. The chain links TRBV9 to TRBJ1-1; 7 bases align to TRBD1. This CDR3 region has 13 residues. Germline loops: CDR1 SGDLS, CDR2 YYNGEE. After removal of 5 bases from V and 7 bases from J, the junction contained 8 bases not matched to a gene.

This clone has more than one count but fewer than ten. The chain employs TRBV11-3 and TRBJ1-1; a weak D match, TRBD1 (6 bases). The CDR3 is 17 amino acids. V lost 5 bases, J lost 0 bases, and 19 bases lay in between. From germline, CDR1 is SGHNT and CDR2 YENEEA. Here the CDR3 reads CASSTTQGRTLNTEAFF. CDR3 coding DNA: TGTGCCAGCAGCACCACTCAGGGGAGGACATTGAACACTGAAGCTTTCTTT.